This is a list of T cell receptor beta chains from one sample in a study of blood T cell repertoires in COVID-19. The data were produced by immunoSEQ multiplex PCR, yet TCRdb's version contains in-frame clones alone and is incomplete. This sample has around 50,000 clones, with around nine tenths found just once. The sequenced sample consisted of peripheral blood. These receptor sequences come from a woman aged 55-70 years with COVID-19, enrolled during active disease. Both conserved end residues are part of each CDR3. A D gene is named only where the DNA matches it firmly. The size entry is marked missing in some rows and otherwise reads once, few, many or a size class.

clone_size	v_call	j_call	d_call	cdr3_length	cdr3_nt	cdr3_aa
NA	TRBV18	TRBJ1-1	NA	16	TGTGCCAGCTCACCACTGGGCAGGGGAGGGGGCACTGAAGCTTTCTTT	CASSPLGRGGGTEAFF
NA	TRBV24-1	TRBJ2-3	NA	15	TGTGCCACCAGTGGCCGGGCAAGGGGGATAGATACGCAGTATTTT	CATSGRARGIDTQYF
NA	TRBV4-1	TRBJ2-6	NA	14	TGCGCCAGCGTAGTGTCGGAGGGGGCCAACGTCCTGACTTTC	CASVVSEGANVLTF
NA	TRBV15	TRBJ1-1	TRBD1	16	TGTGCCACCAGCAGAGACAGGGGGACCCAGAACACTGAAGCTTTCTTT	CATSRDRGTQNTEAFF
NA	TRBV15	TRBJ1-4	TRBD1	16	TGTGCCACCAGCAGAGAGCAACAGGGGCTAAATGAAAAACTGTTTTTT	CATSREQQGLNEKLFF
NA	TRBV6-1	TRBJ1-2	TRBD1	17	TGTGCCAGCAGTGAAGCTTACCCTACAGGGGTACACTATGGCTACACCTTC	CASSEAYPTGVHYGYTF
NA	TRBV27	TRBJ1-2	NA	14	TGTGCCAGCAGTTTGAGTCGGGTTGACTATGGCTACACCTTC	CASSLSRVDYGYTF
NA	TRBV2	TRBJ2-3	TRBD2	14	TGTGCCACCTTTAGCGGGAGGAGCCCAGATACGCAGTATTTT	CATFSGRSPDTQYF
few	TRBV7-9	TRBJ1-1	TRBD1	14	TGTGCCAGCAGCCCTGGCGCAGGGGGCACTGAAGCTTTCTTT	CASSPGAGGTEAFF
once	TRBV28	TRBJ1-5	NA	18	TGTGCCAGCAGTGACTCCACGTGGACAGCGGGAATTAATCAGCCCCAGCATTTT	CASSDSTWTAGINQPQHF
NA	TRBV19	TRBJ2-1	NA	15	TGTGCCAGTAGTAAACTAGGGAGCTCCTACAATGAGCAGTTCTTC	CASSKLGSSYNEQFF
once	TRBV29-1	TRBJ1-6	NA	13	TGCAGCGCCCGCGGAGGGGTCGATTCACCCCTCCACTTT	CSARGGVDSPLHF
once	TRBV29-1	TRBJ2-1	TRBD2	14	TGCAGCGTTCGGTCTAGCGGGAGGGACAATGAGCAGTTCTTC	CSVRSSGRDNEQFF
NA	TRBV3-1/TRBV3-2	TRBJ1-1	NA	14	TGTGCCAGCAGGGCCGGGACAATGAACACTGAAGCTTTCTTT	CASRAGTMNTEAFF
NA	TRBV19	TRBJ2-1	TRBD2	17	TGTGCCAGTAGTGCCGGTCCGGGACTAGCGGATTTCAATGAGCAGTTCTTC	CASSAGPGLADFNEQFF
NA	TRBV28	TRBJ1-1	TRBD1	13	TGTGCCAGCAGTTTGGGCACAGGGGCTGAAGCTTTCTTT	CASSLGTGAEAFF
once	TRBV9	TRBJ1-1	TRBD1	14	TGTGCCAGCAGCGCTCACAGGGGGAACACTGAAGCTTTCTTT	CASSAHRGNTEAFF
NA	TRBV24-1	TRBJ2-1	NA	18	TGTGCCACCAGTGAGTCCTTCAGACAGACGATCGCCCTCAATGAGCAGTTCTTC	CATSESFRQTIALNEQFF
NA	TRBV7-9	TRBJ2-7	TRBD1	16	TGTGCCAGCAGCGACGAAACCGGGACAGGGCGCTACGAGCAGTACTTC	CASSDETGTGRYEQYF
NA	TRBV14	TRBJ2-1	TRBD2	18	TGTGCCAGCACCGCAACGGCGTTGACTAGCGGGAGGGCCAATGAGCAGTTCTTC	CASTATALTSGRANEQFF
NA	TRBV7-8	TRBJ2-2	NA	12	TGTGCCAGCAGCTCAAACACCGGGGAGCTGTTTTTT	CASSSNTGELFF
NA	TRBV9	TRBJ2-1	NA	12	TGTGCCAGCAGCGTAGTCTCCGATGAGCAGTTCTTC	CASSVVSDEQFF
NA	TRBV7-9	TRBJ2-1	TRBD2	16	TGTGCCAGCAGCAGACCGGGACTAGCGGGAGCAAGTGAGCAGTTCTTC	CASSRPGLAGASEQFF
once	TRBV11-3	TRBJ2-7	TRBD2	15	TGTGCCAGCAGCTTTGGACTAGCGGGAAACGGCGAGCAGTACTTC	CASSFGLAGNGEQYF
NA	TRBV23-1	TRBJ2-3	TRBD1	15	TGCGCCAACTATCGGACAGGGGCAGGAACAGATACGCAGTATTTT	CANYRTGAGTDTQYF
NA	TRBV2	TRBJ1-5	NA	14	TGTGCCAGCAGGACGGGATGGGGCAATCAGCCCCAGCATTTT	CASRTGWGNQPQHF
NA	TRBV3-1/TRBV3-2	TRBJ2-7	NA	13	TGTGCCAGCTCACGGGGGATAGGTTACGAGCAGTACTTC	CASSRGIGYEQYF
NA	TRBV4-1	TRBJ1-4	NA	16	TGCGCCAGCAGCCAAGTTCACACGGGTCCTAATGAAAAACTGTTTTTT	CASSQVHTGPNEKLFF
NA	TRBV14	TRBJ2-1	NA	15	TGTGCCAGCAGCCAAGTGTGGGCCGCCTACAATGAGCAGTTCTTC	CASSQVWAAYNEQFF
NA	TRBV28	TRBJ1-2	NA	12	TGTGCCAGCAGTACATACCAGGGCGCGGCGTCATTC	CASSTYQGAASF
NA	TRBV10-3	TRBJ2-5	TRBD2	13	TGTGCCATCAGTGCAGCGGGAGTGGAGACCCAGTACTTC	CAISAAGVETQYF
NA	TRBV27	TRBJ2-1	TRBD2	15	TGTGCCAGCAGTTTACTAAGCGGGACCTACAATGAGCAGTTCTTC	CASSLLSGTYNEQFF
NA	TRBV19	TRBJ2-7	TRBD1	15	TGTGCCACTAAGCGTGGGACAGGGGTCTCCTACGAGCAGTACTTC	CATKRGTGVSYEQYF
NA	TRBV11-3	TRBJ2-1	TRBD2	16	TGTGCCAGCAGCTTAGTTGGGACTAGCGGGAGCGATGAGCAGTTCTTC	CASSLVGTSGSDEQFF
once	TRBV10-3	TRBJ2-7	TRBD2	14	TGTGCCATCAGCCAGGGACTAGCGTCCTACGAGCAGTACTTC	CAISQGLASYEQYF
NA	TRBV6-2/TRBV6-3	TRBJ2-1	TRBD2	16	TGTGCCAGCAGTCGCCCTAGCGGGAGGGGTTACAATGAGCAGTTCTTC	CASSRPSGRGYNEQFF
NA	TRBV10-2	TRBJ1-2	NA	14	TGCGCCAGCAGTGAGTTTAGAGAGAAAGATGGCTACACCTTC	CASSEFREKDGYTF
NA	TRBV25-1	TRBJ2-6	NA	13	TGTGCCAGCAATCTCCCTGGGGCCAACGTCCTGACTTTC	CASNLPGANVLTF
NA	TRBV3-1/TRBV3-2	TRBJ2-7	TRBD2	15	TGTGCCAGCAGCCAGCTGACTAGCGGGAGACGCGAGCAGTACTTC	CASSQLTSGRREQYF
NA	TRBV3-1/TRBV3-2	TRBJ1-2	NA	15	TGTGCCAGCAGCCAAGATCAAGACTCGCGATATGGCCACACCTTC	CASSQDQDSRYGHTF
NA	TRBV6-5	TRBJ1-2	TRBD1	14	TGTGCCAGCAACCGACGACAGGGAGTCTATGGCTACACCTTC	CASNRRQGVYGYTF
NA	TRBV2	TRBJ2-5	TRBD1	16	TGTGCCAGCAGCAAAGACAGGGGCCGGGGACAAGAGACCCAGTACTTC	CASSKDRGRGQETQYF
NA	TRBV30	TRBJ1-2	NA	13	TGTGCCTGGAGCCCGGGATCTTCGTCAGGCTACACCTTC	CAWSPGSSSGYTF